This TCR beta chain originates from a study of neurological immune-mediated disorders (dated by TCRdb to the late 2010s). Regarding the complete study: Of the roughly 34 multiple sclerosis patients, approximately 30 had relapsing-remitting MS and 3 had secondary progressive MS. The 95 to 120 TCR-beta libraries covered PBMC samples along with longitudinal samples, technical triplicates, and paired sorted CD4+ and CD8+ T-cell subsets. Peripheral blood TCR-beta repertoires from HTLV-I-associated myelopathy (HAM/TSP) patients, multiple sclerosis patients and healthy controls were compared by UMI-based sequencing. The cohort included some 66 subjects: roughly 15 with HAM/TSP, some 34 with multiple sclerosis, and 20 or so healthy controls. The full study reports these points: Phylogenetic analysis grouped repertoires from 18 of 34 MS patients into a cluster of related CDR3 sequences, suggesting a possible repertoire-level signature. The highest TCR clonal expansion was observed in HAM/TSP patients, whereas the lowest was observed in MS patients, even when compared with healthy controls. No identical CDR3 amino acid sequences were found to be shared among expanded clones across subjects, suggesting that TCR-beta repertoires were private in all groups. No association of the MS cluster with clinical or MRI features was observed, and the need for larger cohorts was stated by the authors.

Libraries from unsorted PBMCs were made from 2 million PBMCs kept in RNAlater at -80 degrees C until RNA extraction. The multiple sclerosis patients were enrolled in a US clinical protocol that used magnetic resonance imaging to evaluate disease progression. Peripheral blood was subjected to Ficoll-Hypaque density gradient centrifugation to isolate PBMCs, which were then cryopreserved in liquid nitrogen. The table lists this clonotype with a few counts. What antigen it recognizes has not been identified. The junction does not match germline at one end; this may be a read error. cDNA was synthesized by template-switch 5'RACE using a primer with a 10-nucleotide random unique molecular identifier that tagged each TCR transcript. Each sequencing run produced over 160 million TCR-beta sequences covering 15-18 subjects. The RNeasy kit was used to extract total RNA. Using the KAPA Real-time Library Amplification kit, TCR-beta VDJ regions were amplified with primers for the TCR constant region and the 5'RACE anchor. A first PCR added sample indexes and Illumina adaptors, and a second PCR then raised library yield. After Ampure bead purification, the TCR product of roughly 650 bp was size-selected on a 2% E-gel SizeSelection system. Before pooling, library quality was checked on a Bioanalyzer, concentration was measured with Qubit, and libraries were quantified with the Kapa Library Quantification kit. An Illumina HiSeq 2500 sequenced the libraries paired-end 2 x 150 bp. To increase sequence diversity, about 25-31% phiX was spiked into each library pool. In the authors' own workflow: Quality-filtered reads were processed with the UMI-based MiGEC pipeline, which removed over 75% of raw TCR sequences during error correction. VDJ genes were aligned to IMGT germline references, and clonotypes were defined by unique CDR3 amino acid sequence plus V-J genes. Clonal expansion, Shannon diversity, and CDR3 relatedness (CalcPairwiseDistances, ClusterSamples) were evaluated with VDJtools, and phylogenetic trees were built with CLCbio workbench. A clone was classed as expanded if it had 8 or more unique UMIs, a cutoff based on coefficient-of-variation modelling across technical triplicates. In TCRdb, the public reads were trimmed at Q25 with fastp and aligned with MiXCR, with productive beta chains retained. Rows with one shared CDR3 protein collapse into an entry with the most common genes and DNA. These V and J calls rely on TCRdb rather than the paper's analysis. The sample table contains about 59,000 distinct CDR3 sequences; only one count was recorded for approximately 3.5% of them. The ten largest clones capture approximately 3.1% of the sample.

The germline V gene (reference sequence) sets CDR1 to DFQATT and CDR2 to SNEGSKA. Reading from cysteine to phenylalanine, the CDR3 counts 13 amino acids. The DNA shown is the 39-base CDR3, in frame from base 1. In this chain, TRBV20-1 is recombined with TRBJ1-5, with 7 bases aligning to TRBD1. The sequence derives from a woman aged 25-40 years with multiple sclerosis. Sequencing was done on a sample of PBMCs. The CDR3 here reads CSARQGGEQPQNF. The base sequence is TGCAGTGCAAGACAGGGTGGAGAGCAGCCCCAGAATTTT.